Listed here is a single TCR beta chain. Germline trimming cut 4 bases from V and 3 bases from J; bases unmatched to any gene: 5. Looked up from germline, CDR1 is LGHDT and CDR2 is YNNKEL (reference sequence). This CDR3 has 15 amino acids. For recovered donors of Cohort 3, there were two negative PCRs, clearance, or symptom resolution. Original methodology: The authors estimated nucleated cell counts from reference gene primer amplification. Here immunoSEQ multiplex PCR was the method, and the copy in TCRdb shows in-frame clones only, minus some. Clone size and V and J calls were adopted from that table, with D and trimming inferred from the DNA. The sample has just over 300,000 clones, over 75% seen once. These data are taken from a study of blood T cell repertoires in COVID-19. Study overall: Both acute and convalescent COVID-19 samples were obtained from the United States, Italy and Spain. PBMCs, B-cell-depleted T cells, or T cells provided the cDNA or gDNA that made up the material.

Sequenced: PBMCs or T cells enriched from blood (not recorded which). The sequence was collected from a woman in her thirties or forties who had recovered from COVID-19. The chain carries TRBV3-1 (or the pseudogene TRBV3-2) and TRBJ2-7, with TRBD2 matching over 11 bases. CDR3 sequence reads: CASSRGTSGDYEQYF. The DNA for the CDR3 is TGTGCCAGCAGCCGCGGGACTAGCGGTGACTACGAGCAGTACTTC.